Each of the 26 T cell receptor beta chains below was sequenced from the same sample in a study of blood T cell repertoires in COVID-19. Data came from immunoSEQ multiplex PCR; TCRdb stores just in-frame clones and leaves some out. The sample consists of hundreds of thousands of clones, 80% to 90% of them appearing once. The sequenced material came from PBMCs or T cells enriched from blood (not recorded which). All receptors derive from a middle-aged woman with acute COVID-19.

J is TRBJ2-4 and V is TRBV18; 9 bases map to TRBD1. In germline, CDR1 is KGHSH, CDR2 LQKENI. The CDR3 is 16 amino acids. V shed 2 bases, J shed 1 base, and the junction held 3 bases outside the gene matches. CDR3 region: CASSPDRGDAKNIQYF. As DNA, the CDR3 is TGTGCCAGCTCACCAGACAGGGGGGATGCCAAAAACATTCAGTACTTC.

In the case of this clone: Other DNA sequences in the sample encode the same CDR3. The chain couples TRBV12-3 or TRBV12-4 to TRBJ2-1, with D maybe TRBD1 (7 bases). The germline V and J ends were trimmed by 6 bases and 6 bases, with 12 bases remaining between them. The CDR3 sequence is 13 residues long. This CDR3 reads CASRPGGSNEQFF. For the CDR3, the DNA is TGTGCCAGCAGACCAGGGGGGTCCAATGAGCAGTTCTTC.

Only one count was recorded for this clone. The chain is built from TRBV6-5 and TRBJ1-3; D not certain. The length of the CDR3 is 15 residues. Trimming stripped 7 bases from V and 4 bases from J, with 17 bases between. Germline V gene data show CDR1 as MNHEY and CDR2 as SVGAGI. CDR3 DNA: TGTGCCAGCACCGCGATGTCGACTCTCGGAAACACCATATATTTT. This codes for CASTAMSTLGNTIYF.

This rearrangement joins TRBV28 to TRBJ1-4; no clear D. V shed 8 bases and J shed 4 bases, with 14 bases lying between them. CDR3 size: 14 residues. Looked up from germline, CDR1 is MDHEN and CDR2 is SYDVKM. CDR3 nucleotides: TGTGCCAGCTCCACCGGGATCCGTAATGAAAAACTGTTTTTT. Protein product: CASSTGIRNEKLFF.

The CDR3: CASKTGGARPQHF. CDR3 DNA sequence: TGTGCCAGCAAGACAGGGGGCGCGAGGCCCCAGCATTTT. The chain is built from TRBV21-1 and TRBJ1-5; the table gives TRBD1 as D, unverified against the DNA. TRBV21-1 is classified as a pseudogene. The CDR3 is 13 amino acids.

This clone has a single count. The genes are TRBV2 and TRBJ1-5, with D perhaps TRBD1 (6 bases). Germline lookup yields CDR1 SNHLY and CDR2 FYNNEI. The V and J ends lost 4 bases and 2 bases respectively, with 9 bases between them. This CDR3 has 14 amino acids. The CDR3 loop reads CASSGTVGNQPQHF. CDR3 in DNA: TGTGCCAGCAGTGGGACAGTGGGCAATCAGCCCCAGCATTTT.

The CDR3 region is CASSLVLAGVGEQYF. CDR3 sequence (DNA): TGTGCCAGCAGCTTAGTTCTAGCGGGAGTTGGCGAGCAGTACTTC. The chain is built from TRBV7-2 and TRBJ2-7, with TRBD2 matching over 10 bases. Germline values: CDR1 SGHTA, CDR2 FQGNSA. This CDR3 spans 15 amino acids. V dropped 1 base and J dropped 6; count of bases not matched to a gene: 6.

This chain uses TRBV18 with TRBJ2-5, with D possibly being TRBD2 (5 bases). Per germline, CDR1 KGHSH and CDR2 LQKENI. The CDR3 is 13 amino acids. Between the trimmed V and J ends, which lost 3 bases and 5 bases, there was a span of 10 bases. The CDR3 reads CASSPLASETQYF. CDR3 in DNA: TGTGCCAGCTCACCTCTAGCCAGCGAGACCCAGTACTTC.

This chain connects TRBV20-1 to TRBJ1-2, with D unclear. Trimming took off 5 bases at V and 8 bases at J, with 12 bases between the two ends. This CDR3 is 11 amino acids long. CDR1 and CDR2 (germline): DFQATT, SNEGSKA (reference sequence). CDR3 DNA sequence: TGCAGTGCTGGTGTAGCGGAGGGCTACACCTTC. The encoded protein is CSAGVAEGYTF.

The sample holds one count of this clone. Other DNA sequences within the sample encode an identical CDR3. The gene calls are TRBV13 and TRBJ1-6; D possibly corresponds to TRBD1 (6 bases). CDR3 length: 16 amino acids. CDR1 and CDR2 from the germline V gene are PRHDT and FYEKMQ (reference sequence). Trimming left V 0 bases short and J 7 bases short, with 13 bases between. This chain's CDR3 is CASSLGQGMGNSPLHF. CDR3 in DNA: TGTGCCAGCAGCTTAGGTCAGGGGATGGGAAATTCACCCCTCCACTTT.

V is TRBV12-3 or TRBV12-4 and J is TRBJ2-3, with TRBD2 as a possible D gene (5 bases). The CDR3 is 11 residues long. V lost 5 bases and J 6 bases, leaving 6 bases between the germline ends. The CDR3 region is CASSGEDTQYF. The CDR3 nucleotides are TGTGCCAGCAGTGGGGAGGATACGCAGTATTTT.

The chain links TRBV9 to TRBJ2-1, with 8 nucleotides matching TRBD2. The CDR3 is made up of 15 amino acids. The junction had 4 bases not matched to a gene; V was cut back by 3 bases and J by 2 bases. Germline V gene lookup returns CDR1 SGDLS and CDR2 YYNGEE. CDR3 in DNA: TGTGCCAGCAGCGGAGCGGGAGCAGCCTACAATGAGCAGTTCTTC. It translates to CASSGAGAAYNEQFF. Variable domain in full (rest from reference TRBV9 and TRBJ2-1): DSGVTQTPKHLITATGQRVTLRCSPRSGDLSVYWYQQSLDQGLQFLIQYYNGEERAKGNILERFSAQQFPDLHSELNLSSLELGDSALYFCASSGAGAAYNEQFFGPGTRLTVL.

This clone was recorded once. V gene TRBV11-2 combines with J gene TRBJ2-7; TRBD1 is a possible D gene (7 bases). Germline CDR1 and CDR2: SGHAT and FQNNGV. Trimming removed 5 bases from V and 7 bases from J, with 18 bases in between. The CDR3 covers 14 residues. CDR3 loop: CASSRDREVGEQYF. The CDR3 DNA follows: TGTGCCAGCAGCAGAGACAGGGAGGTAGGGGAGCAGTACTTC.

The rearrangement joins TRBV5-1 to TRBJ2-1; tentative D call: TRBD1 (6 bases). The V gene's germline CDR1 is SGHRS and CDR2 YFSETQ. The CDR3 contains 16 residues. V lost 0 bases, J lost 5 bases, and 15 bases lay in between. CDR3 nucleotide sequence: TGCGCCAGCAGCTTGGCCGTGGGGGCCCGAAACAATGAGCAGTTCTTC. Translation: CASSLAVGARNNEQFF.

The chain couples TRBV12-5 to TRBJ1-1; D unresolved. V was trimmed by 1 base and J by 5 bases, leaving 14 bases between them. Germline-derived CDR1 and CDR2 are LGHNT and FRNRAP. This CDR3 is 15 amino acids long. CDR3 loop: CASGLDSWAQTEAFF. The DNA of the CDR3 is TGTGCTAGTGGTTTGGATTCATGGGCCCAGACTGAAGCTTTCTTT.

Worth noting for this clone: Other DNA sequences in the same sample also yield this CDR3. V usage is TRBV11-3 and J usage is TRBJ2-1, with 8 bases fitting TRBD2. Trimming cost V 4 bases and J 4 bases; bases outside gene matches: 0. The germline gives CDR1 SGHNT, CDR2 YENEEA. The CDR3 sequence is 13 residues long. In nucleotides, the CDR3 is TGTGCCAGCAGCTCGGGGGGGTACAATGAGCAGTTCTTC. Amino acids: CASSSGGYNEQFF.

This chain connects TRBV11-3 to TRBJ2-1, with 8 nucleotides matching TRBD2. Unmatched junction bases numbered 7, after V lost 0 bases and J lost 6 bases. The CDR3 totals 16 residues. Germline CDR1 reads SGHNT; CDR2 reads YENEEA. The DNA of the CDR3 is TGTGCCAGCAGCTTAGAGGACGCGGGAGGCGGCAATGAGCAGTTCTTC. Residues: CASSLEDAGGGNEQFF.

This clone was seen only a few times. The chain combines TRBV5-1 with TRBJ1-4, with D perhaps TRBD1 (5 bases). There are 14 residues in the CDR3. The germline V gene has CDR1 SGHRS and CDR2 YFSETQ. Trimming shortened V by 3 bases and J by 6 bases, and 12 bases separated the two germline ends. CDR3 nucleotide sequence: TGCGCCAGCAGCTCGGGCAGGGCGGATGAAAAACTGTTTTTT. Its translation is CASSSGRADEKLFF.

The chain couples TRBV7-2 to TRBJ1-1, with D hard to call. V gave up 3 bases and J gave up 5 bases, with 28 bases separating them. Germline-derived CDR1 and CDR2 are SGHTA and FQGNSA. CDR3 length equals 19 residues. For the CDR3, the DNA is TGTGCCAGCAGCTTCCTCCACGCGCTAGTTGAGGGAACTAAAACTGAAGCTTTCTTT. Amino acids: CASSFLHALVEGTKTEAFF.

The chain links TRBV6-1 to TRBJ2-1; no reliable D call. This CDR3 spans 15 amino acids. With 3 bases removed from V and 6 bases from J, the gap between germline ends came to 15 bases. From germline, CDR1 is MNHNS and CDR2 SASEGT. CDR3 amino acids: CASSDPGKVRNEQFF. As DNA, the CDR3 is TGTGCCAGCAGTGATCCAGGAAAGGTTCGCAATGAGCAGTTCTTC.

Comments on this clone: Other DNA sequences in the sample encode the same CDR3. The CDR3 spells CASSSLLRPQHF. DNA of the CDR3: TGTGCCAGCAGTTCTCTTTTGCGGCCCCAGCATTTT. The rearrangement links TRBV28 to TRBJ1-5; D remains unclear. The CDR3 is made up of 12 amino acids. Germline CDR1 and CDR2: MDHEN and SYDVKM. Trimming cost V 4 bases and J 9 bases, with 10 bases left between them.

The rearrangement links TRBV2 to TRBJ2-7; 10 positions match TRBD1. J lost 5 bases, V lost 3 bases, and 4 bases had no gene match. CDR1 SNHLY and CDR2 FYNNEI come from the germline V gene. The CDR3 totals 14 residues. The CDR3 coding sequence is TGTGCCAGCAGTGATCAGACAGGGGGCGACGAGCAGTACTTC. The encoded protein is CASSDQTGGDEQYF.

Comments on this clone: A read error may produce the germline difference seen at one junction end. The chain couples TRBV4-1 to TRBJ1-2; 8 bases are shared with TRBD1. Per germline, CDR1 MGHRA and CDR2 YSYEKL. The CDR3 is made up of 11 amino acids. The CDR3 loop reads CASSQGADRVF. CDR3 DNA sequence: TGCGCCAGCAGCCAGGGCGCGGACAGGGTGTTC.

The chain employs TRBV27 and TRBJ1-5, with 11 bases matching TRBD1. The CDR3 has 14 residues. The germline V gene encodes CDR1 MNHEY and CDR2 SMNVEV (reference sequence). V was clipped by 10 bases and J by 6 bases; unmatched bases: 8. CDR3 residues: CATAPGTGGQPQHF. The CDR3 DNA sequence: TGTGCCACCGCCCCCGGGACAGGGGGTCAGCCCCAGCATTTT.

The table lists this clone with a few counts. The rearrangement links TRBV6-1 to TRBJ1-1; perhaps TRBD1 as D (5 bases). This CDR3 region has 14 residues. Trimming stripped 0 bases from V and 5 bases from J, with 10 bases between. CDR1 is MNHNS and CDR2 is SASEGT in the germline V gene. Written as DNA, the CDR3 is TGTGCCAGCAGTGAAGCGGGGGGAATGACTGAAGCTTTCTTT. This gives the protein CASSEAGGMTEAFF.

The V gene is TRBV11-2, the J gene TRBJ2-3; possible D gene TRBD2, 6 bases. V was cut by 4 bases and J by 2 bases, with 19 bases left in between. The CDR3 sequence is 17 residues long. Germline V lookup: CDR1 SGHAT, CDR2 FQNNGV. CDR3 region: CASSYEGRRSNTDTQYF. In nucleotides, the CDR3 is TGTGCCAGCAGCTACGAGGGGAGGCGGTCGAACACAGATACGCAGTATTTT.